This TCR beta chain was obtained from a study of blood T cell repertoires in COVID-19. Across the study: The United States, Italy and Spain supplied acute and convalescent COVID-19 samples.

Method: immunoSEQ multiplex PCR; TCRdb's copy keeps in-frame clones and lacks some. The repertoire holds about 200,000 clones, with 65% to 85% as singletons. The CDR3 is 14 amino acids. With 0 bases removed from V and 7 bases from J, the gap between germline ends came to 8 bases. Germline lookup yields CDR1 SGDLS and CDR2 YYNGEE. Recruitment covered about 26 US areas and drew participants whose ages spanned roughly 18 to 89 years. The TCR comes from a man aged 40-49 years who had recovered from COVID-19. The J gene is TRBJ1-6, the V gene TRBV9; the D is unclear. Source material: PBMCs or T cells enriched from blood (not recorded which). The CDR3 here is CASSVGHQNSPLHF. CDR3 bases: TGTGCCAGCAGCGTAGGACACCAGAATTCACCCCTCCACTTT. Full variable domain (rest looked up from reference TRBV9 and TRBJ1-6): DSGVTQTPKHLITATGQRVTLRCSPRSGDLSVYWYQQSLDQGLQFLIQYYNGEERAKGNILERFSAQQFPDLHSELNLSSLELGDSALYFCASSVGHQNSPLHFGNGTRLTVT.